This T cell receptor (beta chain) was captured in a study of OX40 agonist ivuxolimab in advanced cancers. With baseline, cycle 4 day 1, and cycle 7 day 1 as timepoints, blood was sampled. Repertoires were generated with immunoSEQ multiplex PCR, while TCRdb's copy carries only in-frame clones and drops some. This table has 60,000 to 95,000 clones, about 88% appearing once. The CDR3 sequence is 16 residues long. CDR1 is SGHRS, CDR2 YFSETQ, per germline. The V gene end was trimmed by 1 base and the J gene end by 1 base; junction bases not matched to a gene: 4. This clonotype was sampled from an adult with an advanced solid tumor such as melanoma, head and neck, liver or kidney cancer. The gene calls are TRBV5-1 and TRBJ2-5; 10 nucleotides align to TRBD2. Source: CD4+ or CD8+ T cells sorted from blood, taken in a trial of the OX40 agonist ivuxolimab. CDR3 region: CASSLFSSGGQETQYF. The CDR3 coding sequence is TGCGCCAGCAGCTTGTTCTCTAGCGGGGGCCAAGAGACCCAGTACTTC.